The entry below gives a single T cell receptor (beta chain) sequence along with its context. A Seattle source enrolled patients during active infection and followed them longitudinally. The germline CDR1 and CDR2 sequences are LNHDA and SQIVND (reference sequence). This CDR3 is built from 14 residues. Trimming removed 3 bases from V and 6 bases from J; junction bases left unmatched: 1. The data were obtained in a study of blood T cell repertoires in COVID-19. Study overall: Some COVID-19 samples were acute and others convalescent; all came from the United States, Italy and Spain. The cDNA or gDNA used as material had been derived from T cells, B-cell-depleted T cells, or PBMCs.

In the original workflow: Reference gene primer amplification gave estimated nucleated cell counts. Libraries were prepared by immunoSEQ multiplex PCR; TCRdb keeps only in-frame clonotypes and omits some of them. The D gene and trimming were derived from the DNA, and the V and J assignments and clone size from that table. The profile shows tens of thousands of clones, about four fifths of them singletons. The V and J genes are TRBV19 and TRBJ2-1, with 11 positions matching TRBD2. What was sequenced was peripheral blood. The sequence was obtained from a man aged 55-75 years with COVID-19, enrolled during active disease. The CDR3 nucleotides are TGTGCCAGTAGTATCCTAGCGGGAGGCAATGAGCAGTTCTTC. Residues: CASSILAGGNEQFF. Based on the CDR3 plus reference TRBV19 and TRBJ2-1, the full variable domain is DGGITQSPKYLFRKEGQNVTLSCEQNLNHDAMYWYRQDPGQGLRLIYYSQIVNDFQKGDIAEGYSVSREKKESFPLTVTSAQKNPTAFYLCASSILAGGNEQFFGPGTRLTVL.